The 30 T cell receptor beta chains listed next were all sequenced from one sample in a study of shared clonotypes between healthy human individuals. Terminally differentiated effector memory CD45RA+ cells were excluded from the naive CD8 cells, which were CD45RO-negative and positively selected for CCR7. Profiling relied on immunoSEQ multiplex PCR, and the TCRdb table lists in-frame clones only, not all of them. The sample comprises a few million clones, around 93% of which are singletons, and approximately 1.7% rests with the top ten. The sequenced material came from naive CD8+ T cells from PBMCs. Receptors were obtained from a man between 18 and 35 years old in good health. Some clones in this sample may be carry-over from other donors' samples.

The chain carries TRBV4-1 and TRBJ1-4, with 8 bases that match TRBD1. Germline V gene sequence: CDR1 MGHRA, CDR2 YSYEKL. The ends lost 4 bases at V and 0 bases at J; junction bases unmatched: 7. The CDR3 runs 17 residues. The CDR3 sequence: CASSPSDRDATNEKLFF. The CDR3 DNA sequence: TGCGCCAGCAGCCCATCGGACAGGGACGCAACTAATGAAAAACTGTTTTTT.

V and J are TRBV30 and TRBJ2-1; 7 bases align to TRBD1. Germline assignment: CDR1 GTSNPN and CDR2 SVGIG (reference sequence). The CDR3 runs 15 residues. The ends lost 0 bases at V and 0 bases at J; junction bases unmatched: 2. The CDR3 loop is CAWSVTGSSYNEQFF. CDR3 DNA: TGTGCCTGGAGTGTGACAGGGAGCTCCTACAATGAGCAGTTCTTC.

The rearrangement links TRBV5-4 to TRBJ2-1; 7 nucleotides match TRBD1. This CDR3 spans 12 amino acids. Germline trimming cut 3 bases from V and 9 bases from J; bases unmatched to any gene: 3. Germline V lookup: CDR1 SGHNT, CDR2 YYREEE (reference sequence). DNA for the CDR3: TGTGCCAGCAGCTATGGACAGGTTGAGCAGTTCTTC. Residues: CASSYGQVEQFF.

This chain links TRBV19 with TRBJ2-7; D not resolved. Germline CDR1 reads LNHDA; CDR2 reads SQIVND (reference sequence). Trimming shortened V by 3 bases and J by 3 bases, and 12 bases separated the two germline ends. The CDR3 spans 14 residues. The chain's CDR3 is CASSIRRSDYEQYF. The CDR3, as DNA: TGTGCCAGTAGTATTCGGCGGTCAGACTACGAGCAGTACTTC. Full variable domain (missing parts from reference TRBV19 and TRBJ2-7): DGGITQSPKYLFRKEGQNVTLSCEQNLNHDAMYWYRQDPGQGLRLIYYSQIVNDFQKGDIAEGYSVSREKKESFPLTVTSAQKNPTAFYLCASSIRRSDYEQYFGPGTRLTVT.

The CDR3 protein is CSAPMGEEQFF. The CDR3, as DNA: TGCAGTGCCCCGATGGGGGAAGAGCAGTTCTTC. The chain carries TRBV20-1 and TRBJ2-1; D is possibly TRBD1 or TRBD2 (5 bases each). V lost 6 bases and J 10 bases, leaving 13 bases between the germline ends. From germline, CDR1 is DFQATT and CDR2 SNEGSKA (reference sequence). The CDR3 is 11 residues long.

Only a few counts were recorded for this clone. CDR3 amino acids: CASSEPRTGGYEQYF. CDR3 DNA: TGTGCCAGCAGTGAACCCAGGACAGGAGGCTACGAGCAGTACTTC. This chain links TRBV2 with TRBJ2-7, with TRBD1 identical over 7 bases. The CDR3 totals 15 residues. The junction had 7 bases not matched to a gene; V was cut back by 2 bases and J by 3 bases. The germline CDR1 and CDR2 sequences are SNHLY and FYNNEI.

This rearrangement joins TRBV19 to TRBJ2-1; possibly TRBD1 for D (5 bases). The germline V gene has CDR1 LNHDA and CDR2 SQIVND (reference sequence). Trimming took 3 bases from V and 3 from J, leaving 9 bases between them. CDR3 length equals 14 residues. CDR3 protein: CASSIDSYYNEQFF. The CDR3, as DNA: TGTGCCAGTAGTATTGACAGTTACTACAATGAGCAGTTCTTC. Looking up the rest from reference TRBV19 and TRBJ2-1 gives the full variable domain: DGGITQSPKYLFRKEGQNVTLSCEQNLNHDAMYWYRQDPGQGLRLIYYSQIVNDFQKGDIAEGYSVSREKKESFPLTVTSAQKNPTAFYLCASSIDSYYNEQFFGPGTRLTVL.

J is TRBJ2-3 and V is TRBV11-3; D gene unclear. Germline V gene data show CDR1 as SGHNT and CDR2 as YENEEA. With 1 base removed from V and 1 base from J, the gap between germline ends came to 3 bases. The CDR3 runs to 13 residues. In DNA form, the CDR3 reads TGTGCCAGCAGCTTAGTTCGCACAGATACGCAGTATTTT. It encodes CASSLVRTDTQYF.

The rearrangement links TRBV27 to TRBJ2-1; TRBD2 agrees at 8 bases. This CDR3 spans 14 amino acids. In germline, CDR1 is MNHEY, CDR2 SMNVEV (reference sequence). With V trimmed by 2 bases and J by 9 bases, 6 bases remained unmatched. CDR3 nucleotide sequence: TGTGCCAGCAGTTTAATGACGGGAGGGACTGAGCAGTTCTTC. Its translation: CASSLMTGGTEQFF.

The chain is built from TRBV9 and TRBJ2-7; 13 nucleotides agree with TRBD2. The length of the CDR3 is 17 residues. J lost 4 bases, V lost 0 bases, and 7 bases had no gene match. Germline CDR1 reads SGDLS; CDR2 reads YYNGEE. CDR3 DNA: TGTGCCAGCAGCGTAGGACTAGCGGGAGGAGCCCGTTACGAGCAGTACTTC. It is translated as CASSVGLAGGARYEQYF.

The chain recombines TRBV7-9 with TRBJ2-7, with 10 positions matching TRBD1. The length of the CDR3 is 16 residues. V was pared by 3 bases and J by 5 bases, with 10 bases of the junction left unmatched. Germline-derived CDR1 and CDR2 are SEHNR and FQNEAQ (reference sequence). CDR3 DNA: TGTGCCAGCAGCTTGACGACAGGGGGCGCATTCCACGAGCAGTACTTC. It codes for CASSLTTGGAFHEQYF.

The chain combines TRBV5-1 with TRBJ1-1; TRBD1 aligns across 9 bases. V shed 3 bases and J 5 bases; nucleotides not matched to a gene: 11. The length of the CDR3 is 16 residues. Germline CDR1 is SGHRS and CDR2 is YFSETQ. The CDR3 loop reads CASSYLYDRGDTEAFF. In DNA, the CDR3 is TGCGCCAGCAGCTATCTATATGACAGGGGGGATACTGAAGCTTTCTTT.

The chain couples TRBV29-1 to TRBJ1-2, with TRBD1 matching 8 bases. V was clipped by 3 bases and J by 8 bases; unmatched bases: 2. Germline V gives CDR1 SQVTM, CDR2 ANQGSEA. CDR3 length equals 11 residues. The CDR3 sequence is CSVDDRGGYTF. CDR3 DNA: TGCAGCGTTGACGACAGGGGAGGCTACACCTTC. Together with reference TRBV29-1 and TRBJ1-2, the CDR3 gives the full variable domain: SAVISQKPSRDICQRGTSLTIQCQVDSQVTMMFWYRQQPGQSLTLIATANQGSEATYESGFVIDKFPISRPNLTFSTLTVSNMSPEDSSIYLCSVDDRGGYTFGSGTRLTVV.

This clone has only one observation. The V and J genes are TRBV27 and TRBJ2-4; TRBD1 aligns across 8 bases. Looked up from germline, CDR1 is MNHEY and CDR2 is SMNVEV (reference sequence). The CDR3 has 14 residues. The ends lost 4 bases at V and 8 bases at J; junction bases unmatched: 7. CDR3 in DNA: TGTGCCAGCAGTTCAGATGACAGGGGCCACATTCAGTACTTC. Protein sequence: CASSSDDRGHIQYF.

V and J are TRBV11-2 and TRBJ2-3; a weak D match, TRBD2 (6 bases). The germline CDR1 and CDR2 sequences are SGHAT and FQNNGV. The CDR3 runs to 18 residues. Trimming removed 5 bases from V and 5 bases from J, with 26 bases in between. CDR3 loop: CASSHGPKIAGFLDTQYF. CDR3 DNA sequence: TGTGCCAGCAGCCACGGACCTAAGATTGCGGGATTTCTAGATACGCAGTATTTT. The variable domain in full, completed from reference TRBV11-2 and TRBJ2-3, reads EAGVAQSPRYKIIEKRQSVAFWCNPISGHATLYWYQQILGQGPKLLIQFQNNGVVDDSQLPKDRFSAERLKGVDSTLKIQPAKLEDSAVYLCASSHGPKIAGFLDTQYFGPGTRLTVL.

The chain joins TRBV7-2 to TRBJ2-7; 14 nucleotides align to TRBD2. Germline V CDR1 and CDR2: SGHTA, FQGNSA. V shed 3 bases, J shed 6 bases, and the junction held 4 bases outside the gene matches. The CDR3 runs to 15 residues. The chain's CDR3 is CASSFSGTSGGEQYF. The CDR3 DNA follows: TGTGCCAGCAGCTTCAGCGGGACTAGCGGGGGCGAGCAGTACTTC.

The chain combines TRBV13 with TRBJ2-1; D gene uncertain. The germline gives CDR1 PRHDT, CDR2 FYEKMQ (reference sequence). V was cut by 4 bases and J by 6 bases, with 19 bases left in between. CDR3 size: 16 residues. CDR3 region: CASSWPLAPSGNEQFF. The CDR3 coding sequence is TGTGCCAGCAGCTGGCCGTTAGCTCCGAGTGGCAATGAGCAGTTCTTC.

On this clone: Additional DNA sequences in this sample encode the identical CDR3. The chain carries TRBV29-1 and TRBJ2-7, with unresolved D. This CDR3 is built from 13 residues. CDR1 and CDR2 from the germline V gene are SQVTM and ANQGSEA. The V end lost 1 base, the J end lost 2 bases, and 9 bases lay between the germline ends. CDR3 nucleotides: TGCAGCGTTGAAGGGGGAAATCCCTACGAGCAGTACTTC. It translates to CSVEGGNPYEQYF.

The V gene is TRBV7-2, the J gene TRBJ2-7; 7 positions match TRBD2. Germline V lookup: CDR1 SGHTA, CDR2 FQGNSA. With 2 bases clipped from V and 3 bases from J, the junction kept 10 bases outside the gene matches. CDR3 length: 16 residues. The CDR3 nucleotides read TGTGCCAGCAGCTTACTTGGGGGAGGGGCCCTCTACGAGCAGTACTTC. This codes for CASSLLGGGALYEQYF.

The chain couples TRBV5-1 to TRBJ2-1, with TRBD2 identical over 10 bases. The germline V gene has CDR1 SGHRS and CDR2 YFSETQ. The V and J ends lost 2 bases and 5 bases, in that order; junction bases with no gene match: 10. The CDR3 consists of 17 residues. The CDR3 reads CASSFLQILAGNNEQFF. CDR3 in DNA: TGCGCCAGCAGCTTCCTTCAAATACTAGCGGGAAACAATGAGCAGTTCTTC.

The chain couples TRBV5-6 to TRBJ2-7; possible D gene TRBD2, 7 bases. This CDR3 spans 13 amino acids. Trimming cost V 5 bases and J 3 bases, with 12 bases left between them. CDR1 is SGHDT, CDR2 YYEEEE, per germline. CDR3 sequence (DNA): TGTGCCAGCAGAGGGGGGGAGGGCTACGAGCAGTACTTC. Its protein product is CASRGGEGYEQYF.

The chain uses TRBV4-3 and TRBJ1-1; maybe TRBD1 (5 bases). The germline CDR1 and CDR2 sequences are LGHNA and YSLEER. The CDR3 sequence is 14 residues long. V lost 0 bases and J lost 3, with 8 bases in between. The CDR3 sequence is CASSQDVGDTEAFF. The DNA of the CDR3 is TGCGCCAGCAGCCAAGATGTAGGGGACACTGAAGCTTTCTTT.

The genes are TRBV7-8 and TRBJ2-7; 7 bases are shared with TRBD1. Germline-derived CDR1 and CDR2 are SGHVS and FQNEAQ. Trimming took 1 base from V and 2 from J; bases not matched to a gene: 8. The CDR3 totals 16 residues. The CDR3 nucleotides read TGTGCCAGCAGCTTAGGGAGACAGGGTAACACCTACGAGCAGTACTTC. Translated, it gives CASSLGRQGNTYEQYF.

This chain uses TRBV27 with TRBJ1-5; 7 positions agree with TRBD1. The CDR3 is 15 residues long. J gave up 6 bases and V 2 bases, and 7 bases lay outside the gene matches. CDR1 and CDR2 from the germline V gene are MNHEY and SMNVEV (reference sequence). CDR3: CASSLRGGGVQPQHF. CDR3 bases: TGTGCCAGCAGTTTAAGAGGGGGCGGGGTTCAGCCCCAGCATTTT.

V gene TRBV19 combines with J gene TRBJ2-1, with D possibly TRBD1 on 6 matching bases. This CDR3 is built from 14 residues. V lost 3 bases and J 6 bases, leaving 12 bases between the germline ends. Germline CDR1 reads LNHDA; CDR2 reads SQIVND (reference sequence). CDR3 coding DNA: TGTGCCAGTAGTATCCGGGACAACACCAATGAGCAGTTCTTC. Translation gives CASSIRDNTNEQFF.

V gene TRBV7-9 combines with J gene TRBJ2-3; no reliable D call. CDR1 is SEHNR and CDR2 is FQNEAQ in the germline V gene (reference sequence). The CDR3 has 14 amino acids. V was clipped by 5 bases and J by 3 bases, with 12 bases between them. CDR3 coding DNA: TGTGCCAGCAGCCCCCCCCTGAGAACAGATACGCAGTATTTT. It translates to CASSPPLRTDTQYF.

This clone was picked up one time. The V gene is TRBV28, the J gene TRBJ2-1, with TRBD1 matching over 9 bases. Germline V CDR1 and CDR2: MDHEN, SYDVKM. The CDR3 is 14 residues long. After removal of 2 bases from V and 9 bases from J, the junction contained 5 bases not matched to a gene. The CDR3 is CASSLTGTGFEQFF. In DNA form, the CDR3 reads TGTGCCAGCAGTTTAACTGGGACAGGGTTTGAGCAGTTCTTC.

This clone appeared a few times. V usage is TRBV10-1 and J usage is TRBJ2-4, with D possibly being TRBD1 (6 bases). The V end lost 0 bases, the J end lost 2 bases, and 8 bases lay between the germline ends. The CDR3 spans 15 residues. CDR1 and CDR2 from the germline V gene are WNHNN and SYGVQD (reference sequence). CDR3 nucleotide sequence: TGCGCCAGCAGTGAGTCGAGGGGGACCAAAAACATTCAGTACTTC. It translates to CASSESRGTKNIQYF.

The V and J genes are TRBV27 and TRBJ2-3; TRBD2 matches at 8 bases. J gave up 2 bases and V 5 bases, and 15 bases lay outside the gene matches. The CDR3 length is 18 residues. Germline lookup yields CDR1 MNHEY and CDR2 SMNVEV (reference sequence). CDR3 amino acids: CASSPMRLAGPSTDTQYF. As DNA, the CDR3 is TGTGCCAGCAGTCCCATGCGGCTAGCGGGCCCATCCACAGATACGCAGTATTTT.

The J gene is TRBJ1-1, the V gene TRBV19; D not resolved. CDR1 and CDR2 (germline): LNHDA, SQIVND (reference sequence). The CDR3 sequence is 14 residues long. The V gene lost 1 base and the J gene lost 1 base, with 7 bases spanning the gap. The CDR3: CASSIGQANTEAFF. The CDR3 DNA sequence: TGTGCCAGTAGTATAGGGCAGGCGAACACTGAAGCTTTCTTT.